This T cell receptor beta chain was found in a study of human CD8 memory T cell subsets. Study-wide findings and caveats: Stem-like memory and precursor exhausted T cell populations exhibited comparably high diversity, in distinction to effector memory cells. Minimally overlapping with each other were the repertoires of precursor exhausted and stem-like memory T cells.

Investigators built TCR beta libraries using UMI-labeled 5' RACE. In the authors' workflow: Individual TCR beta libraries contained between roughly 2,800 and 20,000 functional CDR3 beta clonotypes each. TCRdb reworked the 5' RACE reads into one entry per CDR3 protein, no DNA. The V and J calls come from TCRdb's annotation, not from the publication. The sample totals around 11,000 distinct CDR3 sequences; its top ten clones hold 15% to 19%. Germline CDR1 and CDR2: SEHNR and FQNEAQ (reference sequence). The CDR3 is 12 residues long. This clonotype is identified as medium-sized from frequency. Its specificity is unknown. In each subset, RNA was taken from duplicate vials, each of about 150,000 sorted CD8+ T cells.

V is TRBV7-9 and J is TRBJ2-7; TCRdb names TRBD1, which stays unverified in the absence of DNA. Sequencing was done on a sample of CD8+ T cells from PBMCs. The sequence was collected from a human donor in good health. CDR3 sequence reads: CASSLGSLGQYF.